This T cell receptor (beta chain) was captured in a study of vaccination and CD4 T cells after COVID-19. Study-level points and caveats: Spike mono-reactive status applied to 304 of 307 vaccine-specific clones in convalescent patients.

CDR1 LGHNA and CDR2 YNFKEQ come from the germline V gene. CDR3 length: 16 amino acids. V trimming: 1 base; J trimming: 3 bases; junction bases outside the gene matches: 7. Treatment in this sample: roughly ten-day PBMC culture with coronavirus spike peptide pools or control peptides (ViraFEST assay). This clonotype was picked up one time. Its antigen is not identified. Sequenced with the Oncomine TCR Beta short-read assay was DNA taken from cultured CD4+ T cells. TCRdb called the PCR reads again in MiXCR, with one record for every CDR3 protein. The sample records about 20,000 distinct CDR3 sequences, approximately 50% being singletons.

The material sequenced was CD4+ T cells from blood, cultured in vitro. The chain couples TRBV4-2 to TRBJ2-7; the match to TRBD1 covers 9 bases. This TCR came from a human donor who had recovered from COVID-19. The CDR3 loop is CASSQGVGQGFYEQYF. As DNA, the CDR3 is TGTGCCAGCAGCCAAGGGGTGGGACAGGGTTTCTACGAGCAGTACTTC.